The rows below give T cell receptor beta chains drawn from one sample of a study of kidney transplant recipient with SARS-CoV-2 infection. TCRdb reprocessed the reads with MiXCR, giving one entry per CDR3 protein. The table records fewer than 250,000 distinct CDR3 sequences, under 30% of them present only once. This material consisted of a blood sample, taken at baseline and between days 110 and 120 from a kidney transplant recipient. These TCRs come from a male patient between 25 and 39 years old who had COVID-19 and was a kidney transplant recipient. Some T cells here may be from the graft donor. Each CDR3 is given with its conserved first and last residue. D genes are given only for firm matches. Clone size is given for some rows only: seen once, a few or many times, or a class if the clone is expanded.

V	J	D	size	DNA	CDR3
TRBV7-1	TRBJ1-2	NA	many	TGTGCCAGCAGCGGTAGCATTCACGAGGGAAAGACCTATGGCTACACCTTC	CASSGSIHEGKTYGYTF
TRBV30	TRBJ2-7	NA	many	TGTGCCTGGATCAGGGGCGCCTACGAGCAGTACTTC	CAWIRGAYEQYF
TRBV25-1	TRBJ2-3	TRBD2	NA	TGTGCCAGCACCTCAGCGGGAGGGCCTGGAGATACGCAGTATTTT	CASTSAGGPGDTQYF
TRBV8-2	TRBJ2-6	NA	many	TGTGGCATCTGGAGTAGGATAACACAAAGTCGGGCCAACGTCCTGACTTTC	CGIWSRITQSRANVLTF
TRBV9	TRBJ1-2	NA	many	TGTGCCAGCAGCGTGGACGGAGGAGGGGGCTACACCTTC	CASSVDGGGGYTF
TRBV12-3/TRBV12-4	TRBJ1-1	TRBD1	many	TGTGCCAGCAGTGCGGGACAGGGAAGAAAGGACACTGAAGCTTTCTTT	CASSAGQGRKDTEAFF
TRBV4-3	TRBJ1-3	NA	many	TGCGCCAGCAGCCGCACAGGGTATAATGGAAACACCATATATTTT	CASSRTGYNGNTIYF
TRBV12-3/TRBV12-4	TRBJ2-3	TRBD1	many	TGTGCCAGCAGTCCCAGGACAGGCCAGACTGGGGATACGCAGTATTTT	CASSPRTGQTGDTQYF
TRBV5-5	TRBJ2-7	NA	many	TGTGCCAGCAGCCAGCGGGACAGATTCTACGAGCAGTACTTC	CASSQRDRFYEQYF
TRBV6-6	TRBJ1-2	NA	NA	TGTGCCAGCAGTAGTGCCAAAGGTGGGAGAAAGACCTATGACTACACCTTC	CASSSAKGGRKTYDYTF
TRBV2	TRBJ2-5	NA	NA	TGTGCCGCGGACGTAAAAGAGACCCAGTACTTC	CAADVKETQYF
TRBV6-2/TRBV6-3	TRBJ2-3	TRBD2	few	TGTGCCAGCGGGCGGGGGAGGACAGATACGCAGTATTTT	CASGRGRTDTQYF
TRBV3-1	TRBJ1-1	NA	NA	TGTGCCAGCAGCCGTGAAGGGTTTTACACTGAAGCTTTCTTT	CASSREGFYTEAFF
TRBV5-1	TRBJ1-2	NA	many	TGCGCCAGCACGAGAACATCGGTTCGAAAGACCTATGGCTACACCTTC	CASTRTSVRKTYGYTF
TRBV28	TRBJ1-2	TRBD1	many	TGTGCCAGCAGCCTGAGATCAGGGGGCGCGACGCGTGGCTACACCTTC	CASSLRSGGATRGYTF
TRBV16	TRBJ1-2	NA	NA	TGTGCCAGCAGCCTAGTGTCGGTCGTTAGAAAGACCTATGGCTACACCTTC	CASSLVSVVRKTYGYTF
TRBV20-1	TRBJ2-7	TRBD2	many	TGCAGTGCTACGGGACTAGCGGGAGGACAAAGAAAAATTATCTCCTACGAGCAGTACTTC	CSATGLAGGQRKIISYEQYF
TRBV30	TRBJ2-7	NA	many	TGTGCCTGGACCCCAACGGGGCTAGCTTACGAGCAGTACTTC	CAWTPTGLAYEQYF
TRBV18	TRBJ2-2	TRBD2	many	TGTGCCAGCTCCCTAGCGGGAGTCAGAGAGCTGTTTTTT	CASSLAGVRELFF
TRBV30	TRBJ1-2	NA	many	TGTGCCTGGAGCGCAGGGGTCTGGGCAGGGGATGGCTACACCTTC	CAWSAGVWAGDGYTF
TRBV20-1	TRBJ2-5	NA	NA	TGCAGTGCTTCCAACCGGGACTCCGGGACAAAGACCCAGTACTTC	CSASNRDSGTKTQYF
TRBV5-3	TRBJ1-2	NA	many	TGTGCCAGAGGTAACCTAGTGGTGAGAAAGACCTATGGCTACACCTTC	CARGNLVVRKTYGYTF
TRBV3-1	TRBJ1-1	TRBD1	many	TGTGCCAGCACCCCCTCCGGGACAGGGGGGCCTTCAGCTTTCTTT	CASTPSGTGGPSAFF
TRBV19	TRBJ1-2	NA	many	TGTGCCAGTAATTCGGGCACCTCCTACTATGGCTACACCTTC	CASNSGTSYYGYTF
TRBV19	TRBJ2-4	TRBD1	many	TGTGCCATAGGGGACAGGGGCGGCATTCAGTACTTC	CAIGDRGGIQYF
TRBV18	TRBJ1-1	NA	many	TGTGCCAGCTCACCACCCCTTGCGGGCACTGAAGCTTTCTTT	CASSPPLAGTEAFF
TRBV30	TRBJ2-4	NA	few	TGTGCCTGGAGTCGGAACGGAGGGAACATTCAGTACTTC	CAWSRNGGNIQYF
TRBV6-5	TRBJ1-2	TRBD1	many	TGTGCCAGCAGCCGGGGACAGAGGAGCAACTATGGCTACACCTTC	CASSRGQRSNYGYTF
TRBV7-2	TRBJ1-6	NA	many	TGTGCCAGCAGTCCCCCCACAAAAAATTCACCCCTCCACTTT	CASSPPTKNSPLHF
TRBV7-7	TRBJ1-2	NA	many	TGTGCCAGCAGCTGCCGGAGTAAGTGCCGAAAGACCTATGGCTACACCTTC	CASSCRSKCRKTYGYTF
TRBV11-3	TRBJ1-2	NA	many	TGTGCCAGCAGCTCGACGGGATTGGCTAACTATGGCTACACCTTC	CASSSTGLANYGYTF
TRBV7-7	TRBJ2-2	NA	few	TGTGCTAGCAGCTTTAGTGGTTCCCGGGAGCTGTTTTTT	CASSFSGSRELFF
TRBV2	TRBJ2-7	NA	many	TGTGCCAGCAGTGATCAGCGAAGCGAGCAGTACTTC	CASSDQRSEQYF
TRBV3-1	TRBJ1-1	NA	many	TGTGCCAGCAGCATAGAAGATCCCATTTCAATTCGCACTGAAGCTTTCTTT	CASSIEDPISIRTEAFF
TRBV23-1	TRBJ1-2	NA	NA	TGCGCCAGCAGTCGATTGCGGCCACGCAGAAAGACCTATGGCTACACCTTC	CASSRLRPRRKTYGYTF
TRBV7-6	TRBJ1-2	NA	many	TGTGCCAGCAGCACGGTAGTTGAATCTCGAAAGACCTATGGCTACACCTTC	CASSTVVESRKTYGYTF
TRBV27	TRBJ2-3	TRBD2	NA	TGTGCCAGCAGTCCGCTAGCGGGAATCCCAGATACGCAGTATTTT	CASSPLAGIPDTQYF
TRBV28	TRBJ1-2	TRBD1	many	TGTGCCAGCAGTTCTCGGACAGGGAACGACTATGGCTACACCTTC	CASSSRTGNDYGYTF
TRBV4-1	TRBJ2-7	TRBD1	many	TGCGCCAGCAGCCGGGGACAGTTCGACGAGCAGTACTTC	CASSRGQFDEQYF
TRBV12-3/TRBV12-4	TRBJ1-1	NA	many	TGTGCCAGCAGTTTTTACGGAGAGGACAGAGAGAACACTGAAGCTTTCTTT	CASSFYGEDRENTEAFF
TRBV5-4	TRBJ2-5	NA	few	TGTGCCAGCAGCTTGCAGGGGGCGTTTTTAGCGGGATTGCGAGAGACCCAGTACTTC	CASSLQGAFLAGLRETQYF
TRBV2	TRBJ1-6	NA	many	TGTGCCAGCACCAGCTCCTATAATTCACCCCTCCACTTT	CASTSSYNSPLHF
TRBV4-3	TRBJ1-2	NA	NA	TGCGCCAGCAGCCTTGAGCCAGGACGTCGAAAGACCTATGGCTACACCTTC	CASSLEPGRRKTYGYTF
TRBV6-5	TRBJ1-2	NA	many	TGTGCCAGCAGTCGTAAAGTGGAATGTAGAAAGACCTATGGCTACACCTTC	CASSRKVECRKTYGYTF
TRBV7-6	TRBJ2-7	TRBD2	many	TGTGCCAGCAGCCGGGGGGGAGGTCGGTCCTACGAGCAGTACTTC	CASSRGGGRSYEQYF
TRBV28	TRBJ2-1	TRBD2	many	TGTGCCAGCAGTTTTGGGCTAGCGGGACGTAATGAGCAGTTCTTC	CASSFGLAGRNEQFF
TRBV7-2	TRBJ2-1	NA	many	TGTGCCAGCAGCCCCCTAGATTACAATGAGCAGTTCTTC	CASSPLDYNEQFF
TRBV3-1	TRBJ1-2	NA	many	TGTGCCAGTAGCTCGGCATTCACCCTTCGAAAGACCTATGGCTACACCTTC	CASSSAFTLRKTYGYTF
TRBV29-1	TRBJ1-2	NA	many	TGCAGCGTTGCTCTGGGATCCTATGGCTACACCTTC	CSVALGSYGYTF
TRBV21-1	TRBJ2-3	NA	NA	TGTGCCAGCAGGCAGGGTATAGCTACAGTCATGCAAGATACGCAGTATTTT	CASRQGIATVMQDTQYF
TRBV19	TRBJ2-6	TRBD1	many	TGTGCCAGTAGTGCCAAGACAGGGTCTGGGGCCAACGTCCTGACTTTC	CASSAKTGSGANVLTF